This TCR beta chain was captured in a study of cytomegalovirus exposure and HLA in healthy donors. Study-level findings and limits: The availability of immune exposure information extended only to CMV serostatus.

This CDR3 has 15 residues. Trimming removed 4 bases from V and 3 bases from J, with 15 bases in between. Germline V gene data show CDR1 as SGDLS and CDR2 as YYNGEE. Note on this clone: Its cognate antigen is unknown.

A multiplex PCR was run with 60 Vbeta primers and 13 Jbeta primers. Assay: immunoSEQ multiplex PCR; the TCRdb copy retains only in-frame clones and omits some. The table has about 140,000 clones, 61% seen once; the top ten hold about 1.8%. The sample comprised PBMCs. V is TRBV9 and J is TRBJ2-3; D is possibly TRBD2 (6 bases). The sequence derives from a male donor in good health and CMV-seronegative. The chain's CDR3 is CASSPSTSWTDTQYF. The CDR3 DNA sequence: TGTGCCAGCAGCCCATCGACTAGTTGGACAGATACGCAGTATTTT.